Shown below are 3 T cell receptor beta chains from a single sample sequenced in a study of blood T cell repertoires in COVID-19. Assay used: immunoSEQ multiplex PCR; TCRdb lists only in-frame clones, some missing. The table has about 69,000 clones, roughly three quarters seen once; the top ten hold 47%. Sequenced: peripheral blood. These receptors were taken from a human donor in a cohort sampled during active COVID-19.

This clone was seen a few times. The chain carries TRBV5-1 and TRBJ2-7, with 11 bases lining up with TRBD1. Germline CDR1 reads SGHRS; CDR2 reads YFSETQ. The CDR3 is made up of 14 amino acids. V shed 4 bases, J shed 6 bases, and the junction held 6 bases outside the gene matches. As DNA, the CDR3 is TGCGCCAGCAGCCTGGACAGGGGGCCTGGCGAGCAGTACTTC. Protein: CASSLDRGPGEQYF.

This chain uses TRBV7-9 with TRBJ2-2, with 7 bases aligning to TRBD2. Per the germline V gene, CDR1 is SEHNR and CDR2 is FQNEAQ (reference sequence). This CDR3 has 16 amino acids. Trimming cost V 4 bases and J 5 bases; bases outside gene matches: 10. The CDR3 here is CASSYGTLSGTGELFF. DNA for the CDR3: TGTGCCAGCAGCTACGGGACGCTTAGCGGGACCGGGGAGCTGTTTTTT.

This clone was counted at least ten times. CDR3 sequence (DNA): TGTGCCAGCAGTTACTCGCGGACAGGGGGCGGCTATGGCTACACCTTC. It is translated as CASSYSRTGGGYGYTF. The chain recombines TRBV6-5 with TRBJ1-2; 11 bases align to TRBD1. Germline loops: CDR1 MNHEY, CDR2 SVGAGI. This CDR3 is built from 16 residues. Unmatched junction bases numbered 4, after V lost 0 bases and J lost 4 bases.